The present T cell receptor beta chain was sequenced within a study of OX40 agonist ivuxolimab in advanced cancers. The V and J ends lost 7 bases and 0 bases, in that order; junction bases with no gene match: 14. The germline gives CDR1 SQVTM, CDR2 ANQGSEA. This CDR3 is built from 16 residues. Using immunoSEQ multiplex PCR, the repertoire was profiled, and TCRdb retains in-frame clones only, with some absent. In the table there are approximately 28,000 clones, about 74% of which are singletons. This sequence joins TRBV29-1 and TRBJ1-1; 7 bases are a match to TRBD1. This TCR was sampled from an adult with an advanced solid tumor such as melanoma, head and neck, liver or kidney cancer. The material sequenced was CD4+ or CD8+ T cells sorted from blood, taken in a trial of the OX40 agonist ivuxolimab. As DNA, the CDR3 is TGCAGCGCGTTGGACCGACAGGGTCTCATGAACACTGAAGCTTTCTTT. Translated, it gives CSALDRQGLMNTEAFF.